This T cell receptor (beta chain) emerged from a study of blood T cell repertoires in COVID-19. TCRdb's copy holds only in-frame clones and misses some; the assay was immunoSEQ multiplex PCR. The sample records under 45,000 clones, around four fifths being singletons. The table lists this clone with a few counts. V lost 1 base and J lost 1, with 13 bases in between. This CDR3 has 16 amino acids. V gene TRBV23-1 combines with J gene TRBJ2-5; no firm D call. TRBV23-1 is filed as an ORF, its function uncertain. The sequencing input was peripheral blood. This receptor was obtained from a woman aged 80 or over with active or convalescent COVID-19. This chain's CDR3 is CASSQCLRQIQETQYF. The CDR3 region has the DNA TGCGCCAGCAGTCAATGTTTGAGACAAATCCAAGAGACCCAGTACTTC.